In this sample, the clone carrying this TCR beta chain turned up many times. The TCRbeta library was prepared with unique molecular identifiers. TCRdb re-derived calls from the PCR reads in MiXCR, one entry per CDR3 protein. The table has approximately 500,000 distinct CDR3 sequences, about 10% seen once. This entry is derived from a study of T-cell reconstitution after alpha-beta-depleted transplantation in children. CDR1 and CDR2 (germline): SGHTA, FQGNSA. Losses at the gene ends were 4 bases for V and 2 bases for J; bases not matched to a gene: 9. This CDR3 spans 16 amino acids. The source is a child aged 2 to 10 with inherited bone marrow failure, due to receive a stem cell transplant. This chain uses TRBV7-2 with TRBJ2-3; 7 bases are shared with TRBD2. Specimen: PBMCs, collected before TCRalphabeta/CD19-depleted stem cell transplant. As DNA, the CDR3 is TGTGCCAGCAGCTCCACTCGACTAGCCTACACAGATACGCAGTATTTT. This sequence encodes CASSSTRLAYTDTQYF.